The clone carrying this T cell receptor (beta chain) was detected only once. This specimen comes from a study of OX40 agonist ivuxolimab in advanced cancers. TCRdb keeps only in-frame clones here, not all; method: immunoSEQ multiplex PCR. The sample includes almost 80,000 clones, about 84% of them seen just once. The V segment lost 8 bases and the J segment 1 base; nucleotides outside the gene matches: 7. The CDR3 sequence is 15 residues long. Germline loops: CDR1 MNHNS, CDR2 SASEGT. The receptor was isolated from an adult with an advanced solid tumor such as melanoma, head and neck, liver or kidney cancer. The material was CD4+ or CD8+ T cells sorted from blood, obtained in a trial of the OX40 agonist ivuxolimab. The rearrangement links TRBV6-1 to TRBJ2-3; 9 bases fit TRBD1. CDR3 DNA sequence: TGTGCCAGCCAAGAGACAGGGGGTCGCACAGATACGCAGTATTTT. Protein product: CASQETGGRTDTQYF.